This paragraph reports one T cell receptor (beta chain). The antigen remains undetermined. The CDR3 loop spans 14 amino acids. Trimming at V came to 1 base and at J to 8 bases, leaving 7 bases not matched to a gene. Germline values: CDR1 LGHNA, CDR2 YSLEER. This specimen comes from a study of T cell responses to AZD1222 COVID-19 vaccine. The data were produced by immunoSEQ multiplex PCR, yet TCRdb's version contains in-frame clones alone and is incomplete. The table includes some 90,000 clones, over 75% detected once. Study conclusions and caveats: The sample set comprised mostly white British donors with more females, and clonal diversity was possibly underestimated. Spike regions recognized by vaccine-associated CD4 TCRs spanned the protein, led by 160-218 and 743-854.

The V gene is TRBV4-3, the J gene TRBJ1-1, with TRBD1 identical over 7 bases. The sequenced sample was peripheral blood, obtained on day 0 of AZD1222 vaccination. The receptor was isolated from an adult in good health. CDR3 region: CASSQVTGHLEAFF. The CDR3 DNA sequence: TGCGCCAGCAGCCAAGTGACAGGGCACCTAGAAGCTTTCTTT.